Given below is one TCR beta chain in context. This sample stems from a study of blood T cell repertoires in COVID-19. Study in general: Specimens from acute and convalescent COVID-19 originated in the United States, Italy and Spain. T cells, B-cell-depleted T cells, or PBMCs supplied cDNA or gDNA.

CDR3 length: 14 amino acids. V was trimmed by 3 bases and J by 3 bases, leaving 12 bases between them. Germline assignment: CDR1 SEHNR and CDR2 FQNEAQ (reference sequence). Original handling: Reference gene primer amplification yielded estimated nucleated cell counts. Sequencing was performed with immunoSEQ multiplex PCR; in TCRdb, only in-frame clones are kept and a portion is missing. V and J calls and clone size are copied from that table; D and trimming were computed from the DNA. The repertoire holds some 360,000 clones, with approximately 87% as singletons. A Seattle source enrolled patients during active infection and followed them longitudinally.

Sequencing used peripheral blood. This clonotype originated in a woman in her sixties with COVID-19, enrolled during active disease. The J gene is TRBJ2-7, the V gene TRBV7-9; D is unclear. The chain's CDR3 is CASSFDGSGYEQYF. The CDR3 DNA follows: TGTGCCAGCAGCTTTGACGGGTCTGGCTACGAGCAGTACTTC.